The clone carrying this T cell receptor (beta chain) showed up just a few times. Its antigen is not identified. Germline assignment: CDR1 MNHEY and CDR2 SVGAGI. CDR3 size: 14 residues. Losses at the gene ends were 4 bases for V and 5 bases for J; bases not matched to a gene: 7. The data stem from a study of T cells after yellow fever vaccination. Findings and caveats of the study: Although the secondary response was weaker, it peaked faster, at day 5 versus 15. Most primary-vaccination clones reappeared after the booster (around 95% CD4, 88% CD8).

UMIs and a universal primer site were added when TCR cDNA was made by 5'RACE template switching. One entry per CDR3 protein results from TCRdb running MiXCR on the 5' RACE reads. The sample carries 360,000 or so distinct CDR3 sequences, 11% recorded once. The origin of this receptor is a man younger than 35 who received the YFV17D yellow fever vaccine. Sequenced material: PBMCs, taken on the day of the first yellow fever vaccination. The chain couples TRBV6-5 to TRBJ2-5, with TRBD1 matching 7 bases. The chain's CDR3 is CASSSPWTGETQYF. The DNA for the CDR3 is TGTGCCAGCAGTTCACCGTGGACAGGCGAGACCCAGTACTTC.